This entry describes one T cell receptor beta chain. The CDR3 runs to 18 residues. The germline CDR1 and CDR2 sequences are SGHTA and FQGTGA. With 2 bases removed from V and 0 bases from J, the gap between germline ends came to 17 bases. Authors' analysis steps: Amplified reference gene primers provided the basis for estimating nucleated cell counts. Some clones are missing from TCRdb's copy, which holds only in-frame ones; the method was immunoSEQ multiplex PCR. V, J and clone size are those of that table, while D and trimming were read from the DNA. The sample lists roughly 120,000 clones, roughly 85% seen once, with 1.4% to 1.5% in the top ten. The data were obtained in a study of blood T cell repertoires in COVID-19. Across the study: Acute-phase and convalescent COVID-19 samples originated in the United States, Italy and Spain.

Sequencing input: peripheral blood. The chain couples TRBV7-3 to TRBJ2-1; D may be TRBD2 (6 bases). This clonotype originated in a man between 40 and 49 years old with acute or convalescent COVID-19. This chain's CDR3 is CASSLVPGAGSSYNEQFF. CDR3 nucleotide sequence: TGTGCCAGCAGCTTAGTCCCCGGTGCGGGGAGCTCCTACAATGAGCAGTTCTTC. The variable domain in full, with the rest retrieved from reference TRBV7-3 and TRBJ2-1, is GAGVSQTPSNKVTEKGKYVELRCDPISGHTALYWYRQSLGQGPEFLIYFQGTGAADDSGLPNDRFFAVRPEGSVSTLKIQRTERGDSAVYLCASSLVPGAGSSYNEQFFGPGTRLTVL.